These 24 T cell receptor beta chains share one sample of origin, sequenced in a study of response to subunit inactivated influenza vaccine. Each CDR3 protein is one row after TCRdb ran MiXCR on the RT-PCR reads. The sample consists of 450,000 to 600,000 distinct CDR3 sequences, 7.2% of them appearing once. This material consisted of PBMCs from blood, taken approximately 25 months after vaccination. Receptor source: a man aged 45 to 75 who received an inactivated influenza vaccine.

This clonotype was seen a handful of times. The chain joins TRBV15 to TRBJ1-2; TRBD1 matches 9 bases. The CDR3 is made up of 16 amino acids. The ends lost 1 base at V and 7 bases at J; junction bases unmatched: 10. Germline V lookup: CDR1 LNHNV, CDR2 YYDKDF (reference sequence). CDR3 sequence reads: CATSRAFTGGGGGYTF. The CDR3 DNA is TGTGCCACCAGCAGAGCATTCACAGGGGGCGGAGGTGGCTACACCTTC.

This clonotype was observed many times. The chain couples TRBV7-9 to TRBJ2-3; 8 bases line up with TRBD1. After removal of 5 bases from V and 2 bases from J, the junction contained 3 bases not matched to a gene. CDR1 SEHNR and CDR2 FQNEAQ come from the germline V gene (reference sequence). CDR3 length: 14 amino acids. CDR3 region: CASSRDRITDTQYF. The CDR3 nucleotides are TGTGCCAGCAGCCGGGACAGGATCACAGATACGCAGTATTTT.

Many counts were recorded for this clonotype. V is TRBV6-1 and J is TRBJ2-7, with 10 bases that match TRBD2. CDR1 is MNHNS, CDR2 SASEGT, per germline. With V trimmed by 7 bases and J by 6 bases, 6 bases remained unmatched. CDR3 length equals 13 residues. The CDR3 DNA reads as TGTGCCAGCAAAGGACTAGCGGCAATCGAGCAGTACTTC. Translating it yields CASKGLAAIEQYF.

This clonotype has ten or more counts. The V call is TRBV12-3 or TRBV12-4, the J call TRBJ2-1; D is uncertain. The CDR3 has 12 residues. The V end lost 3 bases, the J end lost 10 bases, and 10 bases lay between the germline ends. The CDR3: CASSFSRPEQFF. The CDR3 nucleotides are TGTGCCAGCAGTTTCAGTCGCCCGGAGCAGTTCTTC.

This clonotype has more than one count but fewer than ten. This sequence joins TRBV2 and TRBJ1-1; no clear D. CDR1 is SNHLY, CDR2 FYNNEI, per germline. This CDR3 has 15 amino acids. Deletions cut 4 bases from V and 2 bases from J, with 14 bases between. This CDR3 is CASSGFWQINTEAFF. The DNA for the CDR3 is TGTGCCAGCAGTGGGTTTTGGCAGATAAACACTGAAGCTTTCTTT.

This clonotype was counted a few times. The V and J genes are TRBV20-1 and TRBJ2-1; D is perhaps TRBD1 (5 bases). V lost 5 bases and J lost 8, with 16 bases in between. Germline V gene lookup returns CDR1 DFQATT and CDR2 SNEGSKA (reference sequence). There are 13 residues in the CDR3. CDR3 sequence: CSASQTAGHEQFF. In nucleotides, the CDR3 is TGCAGTGCTTCCCAGACAGCAGGCCATGAGCAGTTCTTC.

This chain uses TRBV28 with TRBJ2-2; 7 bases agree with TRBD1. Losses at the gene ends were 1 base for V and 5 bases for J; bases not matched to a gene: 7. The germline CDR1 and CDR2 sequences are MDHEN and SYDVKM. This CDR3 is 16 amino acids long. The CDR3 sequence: CASSLSGQARTGELFF. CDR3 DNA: TGTGCCAGCAGTTTATCCGGACAGGCCCGGACCGGGGAGCTGTTTTTT.

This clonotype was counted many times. CDR3 coding DNA: TGTGCCAGCAGCTACCCGGGACAGGGGAAGGGTGGCTACACCTTC. Amino acids: CASSYPGQGKGGYTF. V and J are TRBV7-2 and TRBJ1-2, with 10 bases matching TRBD1. The CDR3 extends over 15 amino acids. V was clipped by 4 bases and J by 7 bases; unmatched bases: 9. Germline CDR1 and CDR2: SGHTA and FQGNSA.

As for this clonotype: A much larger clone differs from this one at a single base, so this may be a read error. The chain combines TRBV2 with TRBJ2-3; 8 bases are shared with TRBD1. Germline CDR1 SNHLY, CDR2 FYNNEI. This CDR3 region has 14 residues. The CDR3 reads CASSKDRATHTQYF. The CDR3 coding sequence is TGTGCCAGCAGTAAGGACAGGGCCACACATACGCAGTATTTT.

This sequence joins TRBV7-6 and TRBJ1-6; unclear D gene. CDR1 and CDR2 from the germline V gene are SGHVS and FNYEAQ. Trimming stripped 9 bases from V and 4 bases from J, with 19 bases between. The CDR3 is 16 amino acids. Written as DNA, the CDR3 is TGTGCCAGTAGGCGAGGCTCCGCGGGTTATAATTCACCCCTCCACTTT. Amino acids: CASRRGSAGYNSPLHF.

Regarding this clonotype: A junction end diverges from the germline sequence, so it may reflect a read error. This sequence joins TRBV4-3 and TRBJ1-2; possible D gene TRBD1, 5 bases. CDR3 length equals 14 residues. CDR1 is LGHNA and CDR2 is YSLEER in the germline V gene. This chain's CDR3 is CASSQGGPAPGYSF. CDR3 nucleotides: TGCGCCAGCAGCCAAGGGGGCCCCGCGCCAGGCTACTCCTTC.

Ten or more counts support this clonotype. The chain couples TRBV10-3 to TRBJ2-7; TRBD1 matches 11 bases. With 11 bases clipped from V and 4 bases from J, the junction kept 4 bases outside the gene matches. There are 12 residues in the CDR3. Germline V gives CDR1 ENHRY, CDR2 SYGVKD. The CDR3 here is CAVGTGGYEQYF. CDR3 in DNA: TGTGCCGTAGGGACAGGGGGGTACGAGCAGTACTTC.

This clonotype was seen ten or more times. CDR3 protein: CASRPAYSNYGYTF. The CDR3 region has the DNA TGTGCCAGCAGACCAGCATATTCTAACTATGGCTACACCTTC. The chain has TRBV6-1 and TRBJ1-2; D is ambiguous. In germline, CDR1 is MNHNS, CDR2 SASEGT. V dropped 6 bases and J dropped 0 bases, with 11 bases sitting between them. This CDR3 comprises 14 residues.

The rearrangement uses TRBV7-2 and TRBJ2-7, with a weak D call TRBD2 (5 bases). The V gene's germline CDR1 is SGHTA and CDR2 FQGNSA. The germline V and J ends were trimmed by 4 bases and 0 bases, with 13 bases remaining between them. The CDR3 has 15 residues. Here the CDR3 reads CASSSLASGSYEQYF. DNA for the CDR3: TGTGCCAGCAGCTCTCTAGCTAGTGGCTCCTACGAGCAGTACTTC.

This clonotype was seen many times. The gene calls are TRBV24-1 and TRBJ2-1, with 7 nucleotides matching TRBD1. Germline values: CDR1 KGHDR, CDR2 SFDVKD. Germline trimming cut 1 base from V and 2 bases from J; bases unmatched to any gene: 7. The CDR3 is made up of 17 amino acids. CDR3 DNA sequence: TGTGCCACCAGTGATTTCGACACAGGGGCCACCTACAATGAGCAGTTCTTC. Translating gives CATSDFDTGATYNEQFF.

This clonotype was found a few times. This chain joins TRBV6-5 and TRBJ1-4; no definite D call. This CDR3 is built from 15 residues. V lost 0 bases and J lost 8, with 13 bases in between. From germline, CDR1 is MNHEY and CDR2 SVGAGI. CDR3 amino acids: CASSYSTGKREKLFF. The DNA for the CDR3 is TGTGCCAGCAGTTACTCGACGGGCAAGAGGGAAAAACTGTTTTTT.

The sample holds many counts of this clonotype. As DNA, the CDR3 is TGCAGTGCTACTCAAGGGACAGGGGTCAGTTCCCAGTACTTC. Translated: CSATQGTGVSSQYF. The chain has TRBV20-1 and TRBJ2-5, with 10 bases that match TRBD1. Germline V gene lookup returns CDR1 DFQATT and CDR2 SNEGSKA (reference sequence). The CDR3 loop spans 14 amino acids. V lost 4 bases, J lost 9 bases, and 11 bases stayed unmatched.

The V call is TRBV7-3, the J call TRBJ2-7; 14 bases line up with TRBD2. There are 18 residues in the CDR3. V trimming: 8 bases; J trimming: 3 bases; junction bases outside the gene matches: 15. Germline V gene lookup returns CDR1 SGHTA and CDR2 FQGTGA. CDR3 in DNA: TGTGCCAGCCTCCCCCGGCCGCAGGGGACTAGCGGGGGCTACGAGCAGTACTTC. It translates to CASLPRPQGTSGGYEQYF.

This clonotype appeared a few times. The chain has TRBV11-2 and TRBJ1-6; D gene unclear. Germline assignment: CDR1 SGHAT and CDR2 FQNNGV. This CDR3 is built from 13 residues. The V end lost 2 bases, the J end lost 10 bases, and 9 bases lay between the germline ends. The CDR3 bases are TGTGCCAGCAGCTTATCAATTGACTCACCCCTCCACTTT. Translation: CASSLSIDSPLHF.

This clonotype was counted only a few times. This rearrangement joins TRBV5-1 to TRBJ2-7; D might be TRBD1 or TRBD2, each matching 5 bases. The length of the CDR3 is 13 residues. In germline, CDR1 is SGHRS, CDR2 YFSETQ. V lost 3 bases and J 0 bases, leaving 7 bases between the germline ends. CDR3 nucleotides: TGCGCCAGCAGCTGGGACCCCTCCTACGAGCAGTACTTC. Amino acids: CASSWDPSYEQYF.

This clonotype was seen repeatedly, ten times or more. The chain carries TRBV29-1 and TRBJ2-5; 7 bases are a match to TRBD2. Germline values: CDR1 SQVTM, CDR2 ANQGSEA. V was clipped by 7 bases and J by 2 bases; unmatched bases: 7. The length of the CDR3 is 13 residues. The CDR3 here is CSARRGEQETQYF. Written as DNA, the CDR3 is TGCAGCGCCCGACGGGGGGAACAAGAGACCCAGTACTTC.

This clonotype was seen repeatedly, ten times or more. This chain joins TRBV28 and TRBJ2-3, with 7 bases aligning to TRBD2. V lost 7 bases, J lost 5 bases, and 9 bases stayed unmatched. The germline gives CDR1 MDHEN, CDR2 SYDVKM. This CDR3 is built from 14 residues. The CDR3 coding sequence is TGTGCCAGCACCCTCTGGGGGGGGAGAGATACGCAGTATTTT. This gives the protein CASTLWGGRDTQYF. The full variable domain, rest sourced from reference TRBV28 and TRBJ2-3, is DVKVTQSSRYLVKRTGEKVFLECVQDMDHENMFWYRQDPGLGLRLIYFSYDVKMKEKGDIPEGYSVSREKKERFSLILESASTNQTSMYLCASTLWGGRDTQYFGPGTRLTVL.

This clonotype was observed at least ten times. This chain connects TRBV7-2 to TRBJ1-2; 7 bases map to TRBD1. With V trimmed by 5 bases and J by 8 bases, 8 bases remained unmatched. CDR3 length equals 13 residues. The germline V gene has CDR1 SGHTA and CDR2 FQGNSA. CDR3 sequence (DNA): TGTGCCAGCAGCCGGGACAGCCGAAGGGGCTACACCTTC. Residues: CASSRDSRRGYTF.

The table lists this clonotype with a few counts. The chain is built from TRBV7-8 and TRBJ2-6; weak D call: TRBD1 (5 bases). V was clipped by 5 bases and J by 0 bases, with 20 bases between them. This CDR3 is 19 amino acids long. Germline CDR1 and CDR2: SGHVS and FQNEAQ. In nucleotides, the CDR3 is TGTGCCAGCAGCACCCAGCGACAGCGCTATCACTCTGGGGCCAACGTCCTGACTTTC. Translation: CASSTQRQRYHSGANVLTF. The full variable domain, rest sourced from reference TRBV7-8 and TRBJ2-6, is GAGVSQSPRYKVAKRGQDVALRCDPISGHVSLFWYQQALGQGPEFLTYFQNEAQLDKSGLPSDRFFAERPEGSVSTLKIQRTQQEDSAVYLCASSTQRQRYHSGANVLTFGAGSRLTVL.